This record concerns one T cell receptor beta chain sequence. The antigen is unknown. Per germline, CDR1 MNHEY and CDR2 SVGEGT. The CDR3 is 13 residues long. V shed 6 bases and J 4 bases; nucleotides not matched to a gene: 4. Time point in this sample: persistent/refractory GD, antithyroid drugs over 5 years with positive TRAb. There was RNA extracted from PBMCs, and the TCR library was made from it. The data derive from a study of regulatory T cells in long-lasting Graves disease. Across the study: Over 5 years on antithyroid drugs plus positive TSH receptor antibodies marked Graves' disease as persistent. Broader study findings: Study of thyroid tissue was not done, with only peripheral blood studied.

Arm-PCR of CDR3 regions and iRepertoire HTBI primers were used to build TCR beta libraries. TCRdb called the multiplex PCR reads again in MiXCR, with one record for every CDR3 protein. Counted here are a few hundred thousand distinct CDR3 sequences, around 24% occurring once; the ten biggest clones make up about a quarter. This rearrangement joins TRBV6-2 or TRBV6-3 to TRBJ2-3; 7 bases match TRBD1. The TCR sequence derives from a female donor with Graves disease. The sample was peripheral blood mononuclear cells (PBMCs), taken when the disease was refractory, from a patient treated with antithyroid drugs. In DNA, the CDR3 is TGTGCCAGCAGCCCCGACAGGGCAGATACGCAGTATTTT. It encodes CASSPDRADTQYF.